This TCR beta chain stems from a study of Graves' ophthalmopathy and Graves' hyperthyroidism. Investigators amplified TCR beta CDR3 regions from RNA transcripts. HTBI primers were used in a first-round RT-PCR, which preceded a second-round multiplex PCR. MiXCR, run by TCRdb on the multiplex PCR reads, gives a single entry per CDR3 protein. The sample holds about 390,000 distinct CDR3 sequences, roughly 17% seen once. The germline gives CDR1 ENHRY, CDR2 SYGVKD. The CDR3 contains 14 residues. V lost 0 bases and J lost 3, with 9 bases in between. This clonotype was observed many times. The J gene is TRBJ2-7, the V gene TRBV10-3; possible D gene TRBD1, 6 bases. Sequenced input: peripheral blood. This sequence originates from an adult woman with stable Graves' hyperthyroidism. The CDR3 DNA reads as TGTGCCATCAGTGAGTCGATGGACAGCTACGAGCAGTACTTC. Translated, it gives CAISESMDSYEQYF.